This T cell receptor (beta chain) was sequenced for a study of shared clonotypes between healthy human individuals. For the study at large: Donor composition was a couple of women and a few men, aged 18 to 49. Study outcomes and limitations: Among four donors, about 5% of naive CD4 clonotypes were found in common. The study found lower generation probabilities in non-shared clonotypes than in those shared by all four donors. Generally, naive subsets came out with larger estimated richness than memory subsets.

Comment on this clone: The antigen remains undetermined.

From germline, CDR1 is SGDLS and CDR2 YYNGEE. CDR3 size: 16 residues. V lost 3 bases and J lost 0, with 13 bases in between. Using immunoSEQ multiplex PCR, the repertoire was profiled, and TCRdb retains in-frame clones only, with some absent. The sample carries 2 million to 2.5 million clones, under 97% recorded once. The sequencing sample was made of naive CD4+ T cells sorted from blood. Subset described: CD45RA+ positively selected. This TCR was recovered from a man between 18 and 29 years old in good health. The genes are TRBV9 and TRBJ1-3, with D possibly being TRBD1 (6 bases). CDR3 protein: CASSGGGRISGNTIYF. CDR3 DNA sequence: TGTGCCAGCAGCGGAGGGGGACGGATCTCTGGAAACACCATATATTTT. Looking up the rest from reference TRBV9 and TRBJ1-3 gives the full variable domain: DSGVTQTPKHLITATGQRVTLRCSPRSGDLSVYWYQQSLDQGLQFLIQYYNGEERAKGNILERFSAQQFPDLHSELNLSSLELGDSALYFCASSGGGRISGNTIYFGEGSWLTVV.